This T cell receptor (beta chain) was obtained from a study of PD-1 blockade in classical Hodgkin lymphoma. The germline V gene has CDR1 MNHEY and CDR2 SVGAGI. CDR3 size: 15 residues. Trimming removed 6 bases from V and 0 bases from J, with 14 bases in between. Each and every patient relapsed after autologous stem cell transplantation, and patients got differing brentuximab vedotin exposure. Of note for this clone: Its antigen is unknown.

The method was immunoSEQ multiplex PCR; TCRdb's version includes in-frame clones alone and lacks a portion of them. The profile covers approximately 21,000 clones, with about 64% appearing a single time and 5% to 6.5% taken by the ten largest. Study-level results: TCR diversity in CD4+, not CD8+, cells rose significantly by C4D1. Healthy donors were reported to have higher baseline TCR diversity than newly diagnosed patients.

This sequence was found in a human donor with classical Hodgkin lymphoma. This chain links TRBV6-5 with TRBJ1-2; the D gene is possibly TRBD1 (6 bases). This sample comprised peripheral blood mononuclear cells (PBMCs), obtained at baseline. Here the CDR3 DNA reads TGTGCCAGCAGCCGTTATACAGGGACTAACTATGGCTACACCTTC. As protein: CASSRYTGTNYGYTF.